A single sample gave rise to the 18 T cell receptor beta chains below, sequenced in a study of tumor-infiltrating lymphocytes in localized non-small cell lung cancer. Only in-frame clones appear in the TCRdb table, and some are missing; sequencing was by immunoSEQ multiplex PCR. The table lists 13,000 or so clones, 60% to 85% of them singletons. The sequencing sample was made of lung tumor tissue. These receptors were collected from a human donor with non-small cell lung cancer.

V gene TRBV2 combines with J gene TRBJ2-7; D is unclear. Trimming shortened V by 6 bases and J by 7 bases, and 25 bases separated the two germline ends. The CDR3 has 16 amino acids. Germline V gives CDR1 SNHLY, CDR2 FYNNEI. The CDR3 nucleotides are TGTGCCAGCAGGTTAGAGCCGGGCCACCTTTTGGGTGAGCAGTACTTC. Its protein product is CASRLEPGHLLGEQYF.

The chain uses TRBV7-2 and TRBJ1-1, with unresolved D. CDR3 length: 15 residues. Germline loops: CDR1 SGHTA, CDR2 FQGNSA. V dropped 0 bases and J dropped 0 bases, with 8 bases sitting between them. CDR3 residues: CASSLAAAMNTEAFF. The CDR3, as DNA: TGTGCCAGCAGCTTAGCGGCAGCCATGAACACTGAAGCTTTCTTT.

The genes are TRBV27 and TRBJ2-1; D is tentatively TRBD1 or TRBD2 (5 bases each). CDR1 and CDR2 (germline): MNHEY, SMNVEV (reference sequence). The CDR3 contains 13 residues. Here the CDR3 reads CATGPSSYNEQFF. In nucleotides, the CDR3 is TGTGCTACGGGACCGAGCTCCTACAATGAGCAGTTCTTC.

The chain joins TRBV5-4 to TRBJ1-2, with 7 bases that match TRBD1. V dropped 0 bases and J dropped 5; count of bases not matched to a gene: 7. Germline CDR1 is SGHNT and CDR2 is YYREEE (reference sequence). This CDR3 comprises 15 residues. Here the CDR3 DNA reads TGTGCCAGCAGCTTGGATCCAGAGGGGGCGTATGGCTACACCTTC. Translated, it gives CASSLDPEGAYGYTF.

The V call is TRBV5-1, the J call TRBJ1-3, with 7 bases aligning to TRBD1. The V gene's germline CDR1 is SGHRS and CDR2 YFSETQ. With V trimmed by 3 bases and J by 3 bases, 3 bases remained unmatched. The CDR3 runs 14 residues. Here the CDR3 DNA reads TGCGCCAGCAGCTCAGGGGGTTTTGGAAACACCATATATTTT. This sequence encodes CASSSGGFGNTIYF. The variable domain in full, completed from reference TRBV5-1 and TRBJ1-3, reads KAGVTQTPRYLIKTRGQQVTLSCSPISGHRSVSWYQQTPGQGLQFLFEYFSETQRNKGNFPGRFSGRQFSNSRSEMNVSTLELGDSALYLCASSSGGFGNTIYFGEGSWLTVV.

The gene calls are TRBV5-1 and TRBJ1-4; D gene ambiguous. The germline CDR1 and CDR2 sequences are SGHRS and YFSETQ. CDR3 length equals 16 residues. Trimming removed 4 bases at V and 8 bases at J, with 21 bases between. CDR3 sequence: CASSSWSLEDGEKLFF. Here the CDR3 DNA reads TGCGCCAGCAGCAGTTGGTCCTTAGAAGACGGGGAAAAACTGTTTTTT.

This CDR3 is CASSLTADTQYF. The CDR3 DNA reads TGCGCCAGCAGCTTGACAGCAGATACGCAGTATTTT. The V gene is TRBV5-1, the J gene TRBJ2-3, with D unclear. V was shortened by 1 base and J by 4 bases, with 4 bases between the two germline ends. The germline V gene has CDR1 SGHRS and CDR2 YFSETQ. CDR3 length equals 12 residues. Supplemented by reference TRBV5-1 and TRBJ2-3, the full variable domain reads KAGVTQTPRYLIKTRGQQVTLSCSPISGHRSVSWYQQTPGQGLQFLFEYFSETQRNKGNFPGRFSGRQFSNSRSEMNVSTLELGDSALYLCASSLTADTQYFGPGTRLTVL.

The chain links TRBV2 to TRBJ2-3; no reliable D call. The CDR3 runs to 13 residues. The germline CDR1 and CDR2 sequences are SNHLY and FYNNEI. The V gene lost 0 bases and the J gene lost 14 bases, with 15 bases spanning the gap. The CDR3 sequence: CASSEALRAVWYF. DNA of the CDR3: TGTGCCAGCAGTGAAGCGCTTAGGGCGGTTTGGTATTTT.

The chain combines TRBV7-2 with TRBJ1-4, with 7 bases aligning to TRBD1. V gave up 5 bases and J gave up 5 bases; unmatched junction bases: 11. The CDR3 contains 16 residues. CDR1 SGHTA and CDR2 FQGNSA come from the germline V gene. CDR3 sequence (DNA): TGTGCCAGCAGCGGGCAACTGGGGACAGCAAATGAAAAACTGTTTTTT. Protein sequence: CASSGQLGTANEKLFF. Supplemented by reference TRBV7-2 and TRBJ1-4, the full variable domain reads GAGVSQSPSNKVTEKGKDVELRCDPISGHTALYWYRQSLGQGLEFLIYFQGNSAPDKSGLPSDRFSAERTGGSVSTLTIQRTQQEDSAVYLCASSGQLGTANEKLFFGSGTQLSVL.

The V call is TRBV6-5, the J call TRBJ1-3; D call uncertain. Per germline, CDR1 MNHEY and CDR2 SVGAGI. V lost 6 bases and J 4 bases, leaving 10 bases between the germline ends. This CDR3 is 13 amino acids long. The CDR3 reads CASSRARGNTIYF. The CDR3 DNA follows: TGTGCCAGCAGCCGAGCCCGAGGAAACACCATATATTTT.

This clone was observed a handful of times. The gene calls are TRBV4-2 and TRBJ1-6; TRBD1 might be the D (5 bases). V was cut by 0 bases and J by 7 bases, with 19 bases left in between. The CDR3 covers 18 residues. Germline V lookup: CDR1 LGHNA, CDR2 YNFKEQ. CDR3 sequence reads: CASSQDGGGGSANSPLHF. CDR3 coding DNA: TGTGCCAGCAGCCAAGATGGGGGGGGTGGCAGCGCGAATTCACCCCTCCACTTT.

V usage is TRBV6-6 and J usage is TRBJ2-7; TRBD1 matches at 9 bases. V lost 5 bases and J lost 5; bases outside the gene matches: 7. The CDR3 spans 14 residues. Germline V CDR1 and CDR2: MNHNY, SVGAGI (reference sequence). CDR3 sequence: CASSLLDRGHEQYF. The CDR3 region has the DNA TGTGCCAGCAGTCTTCTGGACAGGGGCCACGAGCAGTACTTC.

This chain uses TRBV7-8 with TRBJ2-2, with 7 bases aligning to TRBD2. The CDR3 runs to 14 residues. Germline-derived CDR1 and CDR2 are SGHVS and FQNEAQ. After removal of 5 bases from V and 5 bases from J, the junction contained 5 bases not matched to a gene. CDR3 sequence (DNA): TGTGCCAGCAGCGTACTAGCGAGGACCGGGGAGCTGTTTTTT. Translated, it gives CASSVLARTGELFF. The full variable domain, rest sourced from reference TRBV7-8 and TRBJ2-2, is GAGVSQSPRYKVAKRGQDVALRCDPISGHVSLFWYQQALGQGPEFLTYFQNEAQLDKSGLPSDRFFAERPEGSVSTLKIQRTQQEDSAVYLCASSVLARTGELFFGEGSRLTVL.

The rearrangement links TRBV6-6 to TRBJ2-5, with 8 bases lining up with TRBD2. The CDR3 has 15 amino acids. V lost 4 bases and J lost 5; bases outside the gene matches: 9. The germline gives CDR1 MNHNY, CDR2 SVGAGI (reference sequence). The CDR3 nucleotides are TGTGCCAGCAGTTTAGCGGGATGGGCCCACGAGACCCAGTACTTC. Its translation: CASSLAGWAHETQYF.

This chain joins TRBV2 and TRBJ1-2; no clear D gene. Trimming removed 4 bases at V and 4 bases at J, with 10 bases between. In germline, CDR1 is SNHLY, CDR2 FYNNEI. CDR3 length: 13 amino acids. The DNA of the CDR3 is TGTGCCAGCAGTGTAAGGCAGCCCTATGGCTACACCTTC. It specifies CASSVRQPYGYTF.

This sequence joins TRBV4-1 and TRBJ1-2; unclear D gene. The germline V gene encodes CDR1 MGHRA and CDR2 YSYEKL. V was trimmed by 0 bases and J by 4 bases, leaving 21 bases between them. The CDR3 consists of 18 residues. The CDR3 DNA is TGCGCCAGCAGCCAAGAAAACCCCCCTGCGGCCGGGCGCTATGGCTACACCTTC. Protein: CASSQENPPAAGRYGYTF.

The J gene is TRBJ1-2, the V gene TRBV2, with D maybe TRBD1 (6 bases). Looked up from germline, CDR1 is SNHLY and CDR2 is FYNNEI. The CDR3 consists of 12 residues. Trimming removed 3 bases at V and 8 bases at J, with 10 bases between. The CDR3 loop reads CASSDRTVGYTF. The DNA for the CDR3 is TGTGCCAGCAGTGACAGGACAGTCGGCTACACCTTC. The complete variable domain, with remaining parts taken from reference TRBV2 and TRBJ1-2, reads EPEVTQTPSHQVTQMGQEVILRCVPISNHLYFYWYRQILGQKVEFLVSFYNNEISEKSEIFDDQFSVERPDGSNFTLKIRSTKLEDSAMYFCASSDRTVGYTFGSGTRLTVV.

The V and J genes are TRBV4-1 and TRBJ1-3; perhaps TRBD1 as D (6 bases). Trimming cost V 0 bases and J 5 bases, with 14 bases left between them. This CDR3 comprises 16 residues. Germline CDR1 is MGHRA and CDR2 is YSYEKL. In nucleotides, the CDR3 is TGCGCCAGCAGCCAAGATACAGGGACAATAAGAAACACCATATATTTT. Translated, it gives CASSQDTGTIRNTIYF.